This TCR beta chain is from a study of vaccination and CD4 T cells after COVID-19. Treatment here: roughly ten-day PBMC culture with coronavirus spike peptide pools or control peptides (ViraFEST assay). The V segment lost 5 bases and the J segment 3 bases; nucleotides outside the gene matches: 7. This CDR3 has 15 residues. Per germline, CDR1 DFQATT and CDR2 SNEGSKA (reference sequence). As to this clonotype: Antigen unknown.

An Oncomine TCR Beta short-read assay was used to sequence the DNA from cultured CD4+ T cells. TCRdb re-derived calls from the PCR reads in MiXCR, one entry per CDR3 protein. The repertoire holds about 15,000 distinct CDR3 sequences, with under 85% as singletons. The source material was CD4+ T cells from blood, cultured in vitro. The clonotype originates from a human donor who had recovered from COVID-19. The gene calls are TRBV20-1 and TRBJ2-7; 13 bases line up with TRBD2. The CDR3 nucleotides read TGCAGTGCTGAGCCTAGGACTAGCGGGAGCTACGAGCAGTACTTC. The encoded protein is CSAEPRTSGSYEQYF.